This TCR beta chain stems from a study of blood T cell repertoires in COVID-19. Participants came from under 30 US areas, aged roughly 18 to 90 years. Profiling relied on immunoSEQ multiplex PCR, and the TCRdb table lists in-frame clones only, not all of them. The sample consists of 150,000 to 200,000 clones, over 80% of them appearing once. Germline values: CDR1 GTSNPN, CDR2 SVGIG (reference sequence). Trimming stripped 1 base from V and 0 bases from J, with 7 bases between. CDR3 length: 14 amino acids. This clonotype was sampled from an older man who had been exposed to COVID-19. This rearrangement joins TRBV30 to TRBJ2-4; no firm D call. The specimen sequenced was PBMCs or T cells enriched from blood (not recorded which). The chain's CDR3 is CAWSGQLAKNIQYF. The CDR3 region has the DNA TGTGCCTGGAGTGGGCAGTTAGCCAAAAACATTCAGTACTTC.